This is a list of T cell receptor beta chains from one sample in a study of blood T cells in healthy people across ages. Via MiXCR, TCRdb re-called the 5' RACE reads, giving one row per CDR3 protein. The table lists 550,000 to 800,000 distinct CDR3 sequences, 32% of them singletons. Sequencing was performed on blood. The receptors originated from a woman older than 75 in good health. Both conserved end residues are part of each CDR3. Fields, in order: clone size, J gene, D gene, V gene, CDR3 DNA, CDR3 protein. D genes are given only for firm matches. The listing skips clone size in some rows; elsewhere it reads once, few, many or a size class.

clone size: NA; J gene: TRBJ2-4; D gene: TRBD2; V gene: TRBV7-2; CDR3 DNA: TGTGCCAGCAGCTCTATAGCGGGGGGGCCAAAAAACATTCAGTACTTC; CDR3 protein: CASSSIAGGPKNIQYF
clone size: many; J gene: TRBJ1-2; D gene: NA; V gene: TRBV5-1; CDR3 DNA: TGCGCCAGCGCTAAGACAGGCGACGACTATGGCTACACCTTC; CDR3 protein: CASAKTGDDYGYTF
clone size: NA; J gene: TRBJ1-2; D gene: NA; V gene: TRBV4-2; CDR3 DNA: TGTGCCAGCAGCCACGACCTGGATAGGGGAGGCTACACCTTC; CDR3 protein: CASSHDLDRGGYTF
clone size: NA; J gene: TRBJ2-7; D gene: TRBD2; V gene: TRBV30; CDR3 DNA: TGTGCCTGGGCGACTAGCGGGGGGACCTACGAGCAGTACTTC; CDR3 protein: CAWATSGGTYEQYF
clone size: NA; J gene: TRBJ1-1; D gene: NA; V gene: TRBV6-5; CDR3 DNA: TGTGCCAGCAGCCAGGACGGGAGAGGTGTTGAAGCTTTCTTT; CDR3 protein: CASSQDGRGVEAFF
clone size: NA; J gene: TRBJ2-7; D gene: TRBD1; V gene: TRBV20-1; CDR3 DNA: TGCAGTGCCCCCGGACAGGGTGCTTCCTACGAGCAGTACTTC; CDR3 protein: CSAPGQGASYEQYF
clone size: many; J gene: TRBJ1-6; D gene: NA; V gene: TRBV20-1; CDR3 DNA: TGCAGTGCAACCAAAGGGGAATATAATTCACCCCTCCACTTT; CDR3 protein: CSATKGEYNSPLHF
clone size: many; J gene: TRBJ2-1; D gene: TRBD2; V gene: TRBV20-1; CDR3 DNA: TGCAGTGCTAGCGGGGGGGCCTCCTACAATGAGCAGTTCTTC; CDR3 protein: CSASGGASYNEQFF
clone size: NA; J gene: TRBJ2-2; D gene: NA; V gene: TRBV7-2; CDR3 DNA: TGTGCCAGCAACACAGACCACCGAGGTATCACCGGGGAGCTGTTTTTT; CDR3 protein: CASNTDHRGITGELFF
clone size: NA; J gene: TRBJ1-2; D gene: NA; V gene: TRBV5-1; CDR3 DNA: TGCGCCAGCAACTCCCCCGGGACAAACTATGGCTACACCTTC; CDR3 protein: CASNSPGTNYGYTF
clone size: NA; J gene: TRBJ2-2; D gene: TRBD2; V gene: TRBV5-1; CDR3 DNA: TGCGCCAGCAGCTCGACGGGGGGAATACTCCCCAGGGGGGAGCTGTTTTTT; CDR3 protein: CASSSTGGILPRGELFF
clone size: NA; J gene: TRBJ2-5; D gene: NA; V gene: TRBV5-5; CDR3 DNA: TGTGCCAGCAGCTTGGAGCCCAGACAAGAGACCCAGTACTTC; CDR3 protein: CASSLEPRQETQYF
clone size: NA; J gene: TRBJ2-5; D gene: NA; V gene: TRBV7-3; CDR3 DNA: TGTGCCAGCAGCTTACTAGGGACGGGGGAGACCCAGTACTTC; CDR3 protein: CASSLLGTGETQYF
clone size: many; J gene: TRBJ1-6; D gene: NA; V gene: TRBV7-6; CDR3 DNA: TGTGCCAGCAGCTTAGAAGTAGGGCTGAATTCACCCCTCCACTTT; CDR3 protein: CASSLEVGLNSPLHF
clone size: NA; J gene: TRBJ1-1; D gene: NA; V gene: TRBV20-1; CDR3 DNA: TGCAGTGCCGTTCCCCAGAACACTGAAGCTTTCTTT; CDR3 protein: CSAVPQNTEAFF
clone size: many; J gene: TRBJ2-3; D gene: NA; V gene: TRBV7-3; CDR3 DNA: TGTGCCAGCAGCTTACTGCCGGATGTCGCCACAGATACGCAGTATTTT; CDR3 protein: CASSLLPDVATDTQYF
clone size: many; J gene: TRBJ1-1; D gene: TRBD1; V gene: TRBV12-3/TRBV12-4; CDR3 DNA: TGTGCCAGCAGTCAAGACAGGGTCACTGAAGCTTTCTTT; CDR3 protein: CASSQDRVTEAFF
clone size: NA; J gene: TRBJ1-1; D gene: TRBD1; V gene: TRBV27; CDR3 DNA: TGTGCCAGCAGTTTAGCCCCCGGGACAGGGGCGCCGGGGACTGAAGCTTTCTTT; CDR3 protein: CASSLAPGTGAPGTEAFF
clone size: many; J gene: TRBJ1-4; D gene: TRBD1; V gene: TRBV10-3; CDR3 DNA: TGTGCCATCAGTGAATACAGGGGGCCTGAAAAACTGTTTTTT; CDR3 protein: CAISEYRGPEKLFF
clone size: NA; J gene: TRBJ1-3; D gene: TRBD1; V gene: TRBV10-3; CDR3 DNA: TGTGCCATCAGTGACACGAAGGGACAGGGGAACACCATATATTTT; CDR3 protein: CAISDTKGQGNTIYF
clone size: few; J gene: TRBJ1-5; D gene: NA; V gene: TRBV10-3; CDR3 DNA: TGTGCCATCAGTACGGGAGGTGATCAGCCCCAGCATTTT; CDR3 protein: CAISTGGDQPQHF
clone size: many; J gene: TRBJ2-3; D gene: TRBD2; V gene: TRBV4-2; CDR3 DNA: TGTGCCAGCAGCGGACTAGCGGGGCCCCCAGATACGCAGTATTTT; CDR3 protein: CASSGLAGPPDTQYF
clone size: many; J gene: TRBJ2-1; D gene: TRBD2; V gene: TRBV2; CDR3 DNA: TGTGCCAGCAGTTCCCGGTTTCTAGCGGGGGGTCTGCCTGAGCAGTTCTTC; CDR3 protein: CASSSRFLAGGLPEQFF
clone size: NA; J gene: TRBJ1-2; D gene: NA; V gene: TRBV9; CDR3 DNA: TGTGCCAGCAGCCCCAGACAGGTGGACTATGGCTACACCTTC; CDR3 protein: CASSPRQVDYGYTF
clone size: NA; J gene: TRBJ2-3; D gene: NA; V gene: TRBV9; CDR3 DNA: TGTGCCAGCGGCGCGCAGGCAGATACGCAGTATTTT; CDR3 protein: CASGAQADTQYF
clone size: many; J gene: TRBJ2-7; D gene: NA; V gene: TRBV20-1; CDR3 DNA: TGCAGTGCTACACCACCTCGCTCCTACGAGCAGTACTTC; CDR3 protein: CSATPPRSYEQYF
clone size: many; J gene: TRBJ2-5; D gene: TRBD2; V gene: TRBV4-1; CDR3 DNA: TGCGCCAGCAGCCAAGGGACTAGCGGGGGTGCGACCCAGTACTTC; CDR3 protein: CASSQGTSGGATQYF
clone size: many; J gene: TRBJ2-5; D gene: NA; V gene: TRBV29-1; CDR3 DNA: TGCAGCGTCCAAACGGGGGTCCCAGAGACCCAGTACTTC; CDR3 protein: CSVQTGVPETQYF